The entry below describes one TCR beta chain. What it binds is not known. The data originate from a study of cytomegalovirus exposure and HLA in healthy donors. Overall study results and limits: The study labeled fewer than 200 TCR beta chains cytomegalovirus-associated. TCR beta V- and J-gene trimming, according to a later analysis, was linked to a missense DCLRE1C variant.

Donors in the study were healthy people who gave bone marrow. Trimming stripped 3 bases from V and 6 bases from J, with 19 bases between. This CDR3 is built from 15 residues. CDR1 and CDR2 (germline): SQVTM, ANQGSEA. The PCR ran on 60 Vbeta and 13 Jbeta primers. Clones were read by immunoSEQ multiplex PCR, and TCRdb kept only the in-frame ones, dropping some. Here the sample spans some 130,000 clones, about 80% being singletons. The TCR was taken from a man aged 50 to 59 in good health and CMV-seronegative. The sequenced material came from PBMCs. The V gene is TRBV29-1, the J gene TRBJ2-3; D is perhaps TRBD1 (5 bases). Written as DNA, the CDR3 is TGCAGCGTTGATCAGGGCTCCCTAGAGGAGGATACGCAGTATTTT. This translates into CSVDQGSLEEDTQYF.